Presented here are 27 T cell receptor beta chains from one specimen sequenced in a study of T-cell memory formation after mild COVID-19. Using its own MiXCR run on the 5' RACE reads, TCRdb lists one record per CDR3 protein. The repertoire holds about 350,000 distinct CDR3 sequences, 20% to 25% seen once, with roughly a fifth in the top ten. The sample comprised PBMCs or a T cell subset sorted from them (not recorded which). These receptor sequences come from a man in his late teens or twenties who had mild COVID-19 (a few samples of this study predate the infection). Cell type and time point are not known.

This clonotype was detected only a few times. V and J are TRBV10-1 and TRBJ2-1; TRBD2 agrees at 8 bases. Germline values: CDR1 WNHNN, CDR2 SYGVQD (reference sequence). After removal of 5 bases from V and 6 bases from J, the junction contained 9 bases not matched to a gene. This CDR3 is 15 amino acids long. The CDR3 reads CASSPGTGGSNEQFF. The CDR3 DNA reads TGCGCCAGCAGTCCCGGGACGGGAGGGTCCAATGAGCAGTTCTTC.

This clonotype came up many times. CDR3 region: CASSPRPGDRAFF. DNA of the CDR3: TGCGCCAGCAGCCCCCGTCCCGGGGATCGGGCTTTCTTT. The chain combines TRBV5-1 with TRBJ1-1, with D unclear. The germline V and J ends were trimmed by 4 bases and 11 bases, with 18 bases remaining between them. The germline CDR1 and CDR2 sequences are SGHRS and YFSETQ. The CDR3 is 13 amino acids.

This sequence joins TRBV4-2 and TRBJ1-3, with a weak D call TRBD1 (6 bases). The CDR3 has 17 residues. The V gene lost 3 bases and the J gene lost 5 bases, with 20 bases spanning the gap. Germline values: CDR1 LGHNA, CDR2 YNFKEQ. The CDR3 loop reads CASSQVEFAGQRNTIYF. The CDR3 region has the DNA TGTGCCAGCAGCCAGGTAGAGTTCGCGGGACAAAGAAACACCATATATTTT.

This chain connects TRBV4-1 to TRBJ2-1; a possible D gene is TRBD1 (5 bases). This CDR3 spans 15 amino acids. Trimming removed 0 bases at V and 7 bases at J, with 13 bases between. The germline gives CDR1 MGHRA, CDR2 YSYEKL. CDR3 in amino acids: CASSQDLLAGNEQFF. The CDR3 nucleotides are TGCGCCAGCAGCCAAGATCTGCTTGCAGGGAATGAGCAGTTCTTC.

CDR3 nucleotide sequence: TGTGCCAGCAGTTACTCGCGGGCTAGCGGGGGCTATGAGCAGTTCTTC. It translates to CASSYSRASGGYEQFF. This chain connects TRBV6-2 or TRBV6-3 to TRBJ2-1; TRBD2 aligns across 10 bases. The ends lost 0 bases at V and 8 bases at J; junction bases unmatched: 7. The CDR3 consists of 16 residues. The germline V gene encodes CDR1 MNHEY and CDR2 SVGEGT.

This clonotype was detected only a few times. The J gene is TRBJ1-4, the V gene TRBV20-1; D remains ambiguous. In germline, CDR1 is DFQATT, CDR2 SNEGSKA (reference sequence). The CDR3 contains 12 residues. Trimming took 1 base from V and 5 from J, leaving 5 bases between them. The CDR3 spells CSARGLNEKLFF. CDR3 coding DNA: TGCAGTGCTAGAGGACTAAATGAAAAACTGTTTTTT.

The rearrangement joins TRBV7-9 to TRBJ2-5, with a tentative D call TRBD1 (6 bases). The germline V gene encodes CDR1 SEHNR and CDR2 FQNEAQ (reference sequence). V gave up 5 bases and J gave up 5 bases, with 12 bases separating them. There are 13 residues in the CDR3. The CDR3 protein is CASSPGVRETQYF. The CDR3 nucleotides are TGTGCCAGCAGCCCAGGGGTCCGGGAGACCCAGTACTTC.

This clonotype has more than one count but fewer than ten. The chain employs TRBV15 and TRBJ2-7, with D perhaps assigned TRBD1 or TRBD2 (7 bases each). The germline V gene has CDR1 LNHNV and CDR2 YYDKDF (reference sequence). V lost 5 bases and J 3 bases, leaving 14 bases between the germline ends. The CDR3 runs 14 residues. CDR3 in amino acids: CATSAQRDSYEQYF. As DNA, the CDR3 is TGTGCCACCAGCGCTCAGCGGGACAGCTACGAGCAGTACTTC.

This clonotype has only a few counts. The chain uses TRBV3-1 and TRBJ2-5, with D unclear. Looked up from germline, CDR1 is LGHDT and CDR2 is YNNKEL (reference sequence). Trimming removed 0 bases from V and 5 bases from J, with 13 bases in between. CDR3 length equals 15 residues. CDR3 region: CASSQDLDQTETQYF. DNA of the CDR3: TGTGCCAGCAGCCAAGACTTGGACCAAACGGAGACCCAGTACTTC.

The V gene is TRBV9, the J gene TRBJ1-6; 9 nucleotides align to TRBD1. CDR3 length equals 16 residues. Germline V gives CDR1 SGDLS, CDR2 YYNGEE. With 4 bases clipped from V and 2 bases from J, the junction kept 4 bases outside the gene matches. The CDR3: CASSKQGAAYNSPLHF. As DNA, the CDR3 is TGTGCCAGCAGCAAACAGGGGGCCGCCTATAATTCACCCCTCCACTTT.

This clonotype was seen a few times. In DNA form, the CDR3 reads TGTGCCAGCAGAAGCGGGGGGGCCCAAGAGACCCAGTACTTC. This encodes CASRSGGAQETQYF. The rearrangement links TRBV28 to TRBJ2-5; the match to TRBD2 covers 10 bases. CDR1 is MDHEN and CDR2 is SYDVKM in the germline V gene. The ends lost 6 bases at V and 1 base at J; junction bases unmatched: 2. This CDR3 has 14 amino acids. Full variable domain (missing parts from reference TRBV28 and TRBJ2-5): DVKVTQSSRYLVKRTGEKVFLECVQDMDHENMFWYRQDPGLGLRLIYFSYDVKMKEKGDIPEGYSVSREKKERFSLILESASTNQTSMYLCASRSGGAQETQYFGPGTRLLVL.

This clonotype showed up just a few times. The V gene is TRBV6-2 or TRBV6-3, the J gene TRBJ1-1; D uncertain. In germline, CDR1 is MNHEY, CDR2 SVGEGT. With 6 bases removed from V and 4 bases from J, the gap between germline ends came to 15 bases. The CDR3 loop spans 14 amino acids. In DNA, the CDR3 is TGTGCCAGCAGCCCGCCCGCCTACGTCACTGAAGCTTTCTTT. Residues: CASSPPAYVTEAFF.

The chain has TRBV19 and TRBJ1-5; TRBD1 matches at 9 bases. Losses at the gene ends were 4 bases for V and 5 bases for J; bases not matched to a gene: 6. Per germline, CDR1 LNHDA and CDR2 SQIVND (reference sequence). The CDR3 is made up of 15 amino acids. CDR3 DNA: TGTGCCAGTAGTAAACAGGGGGCCTGGGATCAGCCCCAGCATTTT. It translates to CASSKQGAWDQPQHF.

This clonotype was counted only a few times. This sequence joins TRBV7-9 and TRBJ2-1; 8 bases line up with TRBD1. CDR3 size: 16 residues. Unmatched junction bases numbered 14, after V lost 5 bases and J lost 8 bases. Per germline, CDR1 SEHNR and CDR2 FQNEAQ (reference sequence). The CDR3 nucleotides are TGTGCCAGCAGCCTGCCAGGCGGACAGGGAGCGGATGAGCAGTTCTTC. As protein: CASSLPGGQGADEQFF.

The rearrangement links TRBV12-3 or TRBV12-4 to TRBJ2-1; D not resolved. This CDR3 is 12 amino acids long. The V gene lost 5 bases and the J gene lost 5 bases, with 7 bases spanning the gap. The CDR3 nucleotides read TGTGCCAGCAGTCTTTCCAACAATGAGCAGTTCTTC. Its protein is CASSLSNNEQFF.

This clonotype was counted at least ten times. Written as DNA, the CDR3 is TGTGCCAGCAGGTCGACTAGCGGGGGGTACGAGCAGTACTTC. As protein: CASRSTSGGYEQYF. V gene TRBV2 combines with J gene TRBJ2-7; 13 bases fit TRBD2. The CDR3 length is 14 residues. J was trimmed by 4 bases and V by 6 bases; bases with no gene match: 3. CDR1 is SNHLY and CDR2 is FYNNEI in the germline V gene.

The chain uses TRBV7-9 and TRBJ2-3; D ambiguous. V lost 4 bases to trimming and J lost 3 bases, with 5 bases between them. The germline CDR1 and CDR2 sequences are SEHNR and FQNEAQ (reference sequence). The CDR3 loop spans 12 amino acids. The CDR3 DNA reads TGTGCCAGCAGCTCGGTTACAGATACGCAGTATTTT. Amino acid sequence: CASSSVTDTQYF.

V gene TRBV6-2 or TRBV6-3 combines with J gene TRBJ2-7; tentative D call: TRBD1 (5 bases). The CDR3 loop spans 12 amino acids. V was shortened by 4 bases and J by 6 bases, with 10 bases between the two germline ends. Looked up from germline, CDR1 is MNHEY and CDR2 is SVGEGT. This CDR3 is CASSWGPPEQYF. The CDR3, as DNA: TGTGCCAGCAGTTGGGGCCCCCCCGAGCAGTACTTC.

The chain links TRBV11-3 to TRBJ2-1, with a tentative D call TRBD2 (5 bases). CDR1 and CDR2 (germline): SGHNT, YENEEA. This CDR3 has 12 amino acids. V was cut by 6 bases and J by 8 bases, with 11 bases left in between. This CDR3 reads CASSTRGDEQFF. For the CDR3, the DNA is TGTGCCAGCAGTACCCGGGGTGATGAGCAGTTCTTC.

This clonotype has just a few counts. This chain connects TRBV12-3 or TRBV12-4 to TRBJ1-2, with no clear D. Deletions cut 2 bases from V and 0 bases from J, with 10 bases between. This CDR3 has 15 amino acids. The CDR3 coding sequence is TGTGCCAGCAGTTTAACAGCAAGATCTAACTATGGCTACACCTTC. Amino acid sequence: CASSLTARSNYGYTF.

The V gene is TRBV7-6, the J gene TRBJ2-2, with TRBD1 matching 9 bases. This CDR3 is 15 amino acids long. The germline V gene encodes CDR1 SGHVS and CDR2 FNYEAQ. With V trimmed by 6 bases and J by 7 bases, 9 bases remained unmatched. The CDR3 nucleotides are TGTGCCAGCAGGCAAACAGGGGGCCTTGACGGGGAGCTGTTTTTT. Amino acid sequence: CASRQTGGLDGELFF. Complete variable domain (other parts from reference TRBV7-6 and TRBJ2-2): GAGVSQSPRYKVTKRGQDVALRCDPISGHVSLYWYRQALGQGPEFLTYFNYEAQQDKSGLPNDRFSAERPEGSISTLTIQRTEQRDSAMYRCASRQTGGLDGELFFGEGSRLTVL.

The gene calls are TRBV6-6 and TRBJ1-6; TRBD1 agrees at 10 bases. The germline gives CDR1 MNHNY, CDR2 SVGAGI (reference sequence). The length of the CDR3 is 15 residues. The V segment lost 3 bases and the J segment 10 bases; nucleotides outside the gene matches: 6. CDR3 DNA sequence: TGTGCCAGCAGTTATGGAGGGACAGGGGACTCACCCCTCCACTTT. This codes for CASSYGGTGDSPLHF.

The rearrangement uses TRBV6-5 and TRBJ1-2; D gene unclear. Trimming cost V 2 bases and J 8 bases, with 15 bases left between them. This CDR3 has 14 amino acids. Looked up from germline, CDR1 is MNHEY and CDR2 is SVGAGI. Written as DNA, the CDR3 is TGTGCCAGCAGTTACGGCATACTAACGGGAGGCTACACCTTC. Protein sequence: CASSYGILTGGYTF.

The chain employs TRBV20-1 and TRBJ1-2; D not resolved. The CDR3 has 14 residues. The V and J ends lost 1 base and 2 bases respectively, with 11 bases between them. Germline CDR1 and CDR2: DFQATT and SNEGSKA (reference sequence). Here the CDR3 reads CSARAGSRNYGYTF. The CDR3 coding sequence is TGCAGTGCTAGAGCGGGGTCGCGAAACTATGGCTACACCTTC.

The chain recombines TRBV19 with TRBJ2-2; TRBD2 agrees at 9 bases. J gave up 6 bases and V 7 bases, and 12 bases lay outside the gene matches. The germline CDR1 and CDR2 sequences are LNHDA and SQIVND (reference sequence). There are 16 residues in the CDR3. The CDR3 spells CASTLQGTSWPGELFF. CDR3 in DNA: TGTGCCAGTACCCTACAAGGGACTAGCTGGCCCGGGGAGCTGTTTTTT.

V is TRBV30 and J is TRBJ1-4; D perhaps matches TRBD1 (5 bases). The CDR3 spans 14 residues. The germline gives CDR1 GTSNPN, CDR2 SVGIG (reference sequence). Trimming removed 4 bases from V and 0 bases from J, with 9 bases in between. The CDR3 nucleotides read TGTGCCTGGAATCGGGGGACAACTAATGAAAAACTGTTTTTT. Translating it yields CAWNRGTTNEKLFF.

The chain is built from TRBV4-3 and TRBJ2-5, with D possibly matching TRBD1 (6 bases). Germline CDR1 LGHNA, CDR2 YSLEER. Between the trimmed V and J ends, which lost 0 bases and 5 bases, there was a span of 13 bases. The CDR3 extends over 15 amino acids. DNA for the CDR3: TGCGCCAGCAGCCAAGAGATGTGGCAGGGGGAGACCCAGTACTTC. It encodes CASSQEMWQGETQYF.